This TCR beta chain is from a study of post-analysis software for immune sequencing data. TCR beta libraries were prepared from cDNA with unique molecular identifiers. TCRdb used MiXCR to reprocess the PCR reads, holding one entry per CDR3 protein. The repertoire holds about 680,000 distinct CDR3 sequences, with approximately 59% as singletons. The CDR3 has 13 residues. Per germline, CDR1 SSHAT and CDR2 FNYEAQ (reference sequence). V lost 3 bases and J lost 5, with 8 bases in between. This clonotype was detected only a few times. Its antigen remains unknown. Study-wide points: TRBV segments more frequent in patients than in controls numbered a few and included TRBV5-6, TRBV5-1 and TRBV20-1. Multiple sclerosis patients had significantly lower normalized Chao1 diversity than controls.

The material sequenced was blood. This TCR derives from a girl aged 2-10 years with multiple sclerosis. The chain links TRBV7-7 to TRBJ2-1; D possibly corresponds to TRBD2 (5 bases). The CDR3 sequence: CASSFGLNNEQFF. CDR3 DNA: TGTGCCAGCAGCTTCGGACTGAACAATGAGCAGTTCTTC.